Listed below are T cell receptor beta chains from one sample, sequenced in a study of beta chain features in type 1 diabetes. Repertoires were generated with immunoSEQ multiplex PCR, while TCRdb's copy carries only in-frame clones and drops some. The data show 400,000 or so clones, over 9% seen once. The specimen was central memory CD4+ T cells from blood. The receptors were sampled from a man aged 30-40 years with type 1 diabetes. Both conserved end residues are part of each CDR3. D genes are given only for firm matches. Clone size is not always given. Where it is, it says once, few, many or a class for expanded clones.

DNA | CDR3 | size | length | D | J | V
TGCGCCAGCAGCCAAGATCATCGAGGGGGAGGCTACACCTTC | CASSQDHRGGGYTF | NA | 14 | NA | TRBJ1-2 | TRBV4-1
TGTGCCAGCAGCAAAGGGCGGACTCCACTTTCCGGCTACACCTTC | CASSKGRTPLSGYTF | few | 15 | NA | TRBJ1-2 | TRBV21-1
TGTGCCAGCCGACCGGCCCGGGACAGGGATCTCGAGCAGTACTTC | CASRPARDRDLEQYF | few | 15 | TRBD1 | TRBJ2-7 | TRBV28
TGTGCCAGCAGGACAGACAAATATAGCAATCAGCCCCAGCATTTT | CASRTDKYSNQPQHF | NA | 15 | NA | TRBJ1-5 | TRBV2
TGTGCCAGCAGTGAACGTCGGCGCTCGAACACCGGGGAGCTGTTTTTT | CASSERRRSNTGELFF | NA | 16 | NA | TRBJ2-2 | TRBV2
TGTGCCAGCAGCTTAGGTGGAGTACTCGGGGAGCTGTTTTTT | CASSLGGVLGELFF | many | 14 | NA | TRBJ2-2 | TRBV7-9
TGTGCCAGCAGGGCCACCGTCAATCAGCCCCAGCATTTT | CASRATVNQPQHF | few | 13 | NA | TRBJ1-5 | TRBV2
TGTGCCAGCAGCAATTTTCGAAGACCTGAATACGAGCAGTACTTC | CASSNFRRPEYEQYF | few | 15 | NA | TRBJ2-7 | TRBV21-1
TGCGCCAGCAAGCTACAGCGGGGATACAATGAGCAGTTCTTC | CASKLQRGYNEQFF | few | 14 | TRBD2 | TRBJ2-1 | TRBV10-2
TGCGCCAGCAGCTTGGAGGCGACACCCTACAATGAGCAGTTCTTC | CASSLEATPYNEQFF | NA | 15 | NA | TRBJ2-1 | TRBV5-1
TGTGCCAGCAGCTCGTGGAACAGGGTCAGGACTGAAGCTTTCTTT | CASSSWNRVRTEAFF | many | 15 | NA | TRBJ1-1 | TRBV28
TGCGCCAGCAGCCAGACAGGGGGCAGTTCCTACAATGAGCAGTTCTTC | CASSQTGGSSYNEQFF | NA | 16 | TRBD1 | TRBJ2-1 | TRBV5-1
TGTGCCAGCAGTGGAAGGCCGACTGCTAATGAAAAACTGTTTTTT | CASSGRPTANEKLFF | NA | 15 | NA | TRBJ1-4 | TRBV6-1
TGTGCCAGTAGTCCCGGGACGGCGACCTACGAGCAGTACTTC | CASSPGTATYEQYF | few | 14 | NA | TRBJ2-7 | TRBV19
TGTGCCAGCAGCTTGGTACAGACCCAAGAGACCCAGTACTTC | CASSLVQTQETQYF | many | 14 | NA | TRBJ2-5 | TRBV5-6
TGTGCCAGCAGCTCTAGAGGGAAACCGCAGTTCTTC | CASSSRGKPQFF | few | 12 | NA | TRBJ2-1 | TRBV28
TGCGCCAGCAGCCAAGAGGCCCCGACTATGAACACTGAAGCTTTCTTT | CASSQEAPTMNTEAFF | few | 16 | NA | TRBJ1-1 | TRBV4-3
TGCGCCAGCAGCCAAGCTGGGGGCAGGGGAAGAACTGGAAACACCATATATTTT | CASSQAGGRGRTGNTIYF | few | 18 | NA | TRBJ1-3 | TRBV4-1
TGTGCCAGCAGCCAGAGAGGGCTGACAGTCGATGAGCAGTTCTTC | CASSQRGLTVDEQFF | NA | 15 | NA | TRBJ2-1 | TRBV4-2
TGTGCCAGCAGTTACTCCGGGCCGCCCTCCGAGCAGTACTTC | CASSYSGPPSEQYF | NA | 14 | NA | TRBJ2-7 | TRBV6-5
TGCGCCAGCTCCCCGGGTTCGGGACTAGCCCCTTGCAATGAGCAGTTCTTC | CASSPGSGLAPCNEQFF | many | 17 | TRBD2 | TRBJ2-1 | TRBV23-1
TGTGCCAGCAGCCCGCAAACGACTAGCGGGGGCGGGGAGCTGTTTTTT | CASSPQTTSGGGELFF | few | 16 | TRBD2 | TRBJ2-2 | TRBV7-3
TGTGCCAGCAGCAAACCCCCACCCGAGACCCAGTACTTC | CASSKPPPETQYF | NA | 13 | NA | TRBJ2-5 | TRBV21-1
TGCGCCAGCACGAGAGGGGCTCTGGGGCAAGAGACCCAGTACTTC | CASTRGALGQETQYF | few | 15 | NA | TRBJ2-5 | TRBV5-1
TGTGCCTGGAGTTGGGAGGGGACAAGAGAGACCCAGTACTTC | CAWSWEGTRETQYF | few | 14 | NA | TRBJ2-5 | TRBV30
TGTGCCAGCAGCTTAGCTGTCGGGAGCGCAGATACGCAGTATTTT | CASSLAVGSADTQYF | few | 15 | NA | TRBJ2-3 | TRBV7-7
TGTGCCAGCAGCTACAGGGGTAGAGACGAGCAGTACTTC | CASSYRGRDEQYF | NA | 13 | TRBD1 | TRBJ2-7 | TRBV6-1
TGTGCCTGGAGTAAAGCGGGAGGTCAAGAGACCCAGTACTTC | CAWSKAGGQETQYF | NA | 14 | TRBD2 | TRBJ2-5 | TRBV30
TGTGCCAGCAGCTTGGCCTATATCATTGGACACCGCGAGACCCAGTACTTC | CASSLAYIIGHRETQYF | few | 17 | NA | TRBJ2-5 | TRBV5-4
TGTGCCAGCAGCTTAATCGGGGGCGGCGAGCAGTTCTTC | CASSLIGGGEQFF | few | 13 | NA | TRBJ2-1 | TRBV11-2
TGTGCCAGCAATACCCGAGCGGGAGCCGCAGATACGCAGTATTTT | CASNTRAGAADTQYF | few | 15 | TRBD2 | TRBJ2-3 | TRBV7-9
TGTGCCAGCAGTGATACAGGGGGTGAAAAACTGTTTTTT | CASSDTGGEKLFF | NA | 13 | TRBD1 | TRBJ1-4 | TRBV25-1
TGTGCCAGCAGTGAAGTGGGAGATACGCAGTATTTT | CASSEVGDTQYF | few | 12 | NA | TRBJ2-3 | TRBV6-1
TGCAGCGTAGATACGCAGTATTTT | CSVDTQYF | NA | 8 | NA | TRBJ2-3 | TRBV29-1
TGTGCCAGCAGTGAACAGGGGGCTAGCTCCGAGCAGTACTTC | CASSEQGASSEQYF | few | 14 | TRBD1 | TRBJ2-7 | TRBV6-5
TGTGCCAGCAGCTTAGGGCTAGCGGGTGGGGACTACGAGCAGTACTTC | CASSLGLAGGDYEQYF | many | 16 | TRBD2 | TRBJ2-7 | TRBV7-9
TGTGCCAGTGATTCACAGGGTACCGGGGAGCTGTTTTTT | CASDSQGTGELFF | few | 13 | NA | TRBJ2-2 | TRBV19
TGTGCCAGCAGCCAAGAGGGGGTACTGAGCGGGAGAACCTACAATGAGCAGTTCTTC | CASSQEGVLSGRTYNEQFF | NA | 19 | TRBD2 | TRBJ2-1 | TRBV4-2
TGTGCCAGCAGCTACAGGGAGACCGGGGCCAACGTCCTGACTTTC | CASSYRETGANVLTF | NA | 15 | NA | TRBJ2-6 | TRBV6-5
TGTGCCAGCAGGGGGGACAGGGATGGAGAGACCCAGTACTTC | CASRGDRDGETQYF | NA | 14 | TRBD1 | TRBJ2-5 | TRBV6-1
TGTGCCAGCAGCTTTGGACAGGGGAACACTGAAGCTTTCTTT | CASSFGQGNTEAFF | NA | 14 | TRBD1 | TRBJ1-1 | TRBV7-2
TGTGCCAGCACCTGGAACTACGAGCAGTACTTC | CASTWNYEQYF | few | 11 | NA | TRBJ2-7 | TRBV6-6
TGCGCCAGCAGTTGGGGACTAGCGGGAGATGAGCAGTACTTC | CASSWGLAGDEQYF | NA | 14 | TRBD2 | TRBJ2-7 | TRBV5-1
TGTGCCAGTAGCCCGACGAAAGCCTACATATACAATGAGCAGTTCTTC | CASSPTKAYIYNEQFF | NA | 16 | NA | TRBJ2-1 | TRBV19
TGTGCCAGCAGCTCAGGACAGGGAGGCGGCTTGTGGAGAGAGACCCAGTACTTC | CASSSGQGGGLWRETQYF | few | 18 | TRBD1 | TRBJ2-5 | TRBV27
TGTGCCAGCAGCTTAGGAAGGGTTTATGAGCAGTTCTTC | CASSLGRVYEQFF | many | 13 | NA | TRBJ2-1 | TRBV7-2
TGTGCCAGCAGCTTTCAAAGAGGGACCCAAGAGACCCAGTACTTC | CASSFQRGTQETQYF | NA | 15 | NA | TRBJ2-5 | TRBV7-2
TGTGCCAGCAGCTTAGCCAGGGGGGGCGAGCAGTACTTC | CASSLARGGEQYF | NA | 13 | NA | TRBJ2-7 | TRBV7-2
TGTGCCAGTAGTATAACCTCAGCGGGAGTTGTCGCAGATACGCAGTATTTT | CASSITSAGVVADTQYF | few | 17 | TRBD2 | TRBJ2-3 | TRBV19
TGTGCCAGCAGCGCCAATGGAAGAACAGATGGCTACACCTTC | CASSANGRTDGYTF | few | 14 | NA | TRBJ1-2 | TRBV16
TGCGCCAGCAGCTTGGGGCTAGTTGGCACAGATACGCAGTATTTT | CASSLGLVGTDTQYF | NA | 15 | NA | TRBJ2-3 | TRBV5-1
TGTGCCAGTAGTGACAGTTATACGAACACCGGGGAGCTGTTTTTT | CASSDSYTNTGELFF | few | 15 | NA | TRBJ2-2 | TRBV19
TGTGCCAGCAGTCCAGCGGGAGTTGAAGCAGATACGCAGTATTTT | CASSPAGVEADTQYF | few | 15 | TRBD2 | TRBJ2-3 | TRBV28
TGTGCCACCAGCAGGGACAGGGGTGATCGGCAGCCCCAGCATTTT | CATSRDRGDRQPQHF | NA | 15 | TRBD1 | TRBJ1-5 | TRBV15
TGCGCCAGCAGCCAGTCGGACAGGGAATCTCCTGAAGCTTTCTTT | CASSQSDRESPEAFF | few | 15 | TRBD1 | TRBJ1-1 | TRBV4-1